The clone carrying this TCR beta chain was detected a few times. With 4 bases removed from V and 0 bases from J, the gap between germline ends came to 11 bases. Germline CDR1 SGDLS, CDR2 YYNGEE. The CDR3 totals 16 residues. The source material, RNA transcripts, was used to amplify TCR beta CDR3 regions. The TCR CDR3 first-round RT-PCR relied on the HTBI primer set. TCRdb re-derived calls from the multiplex PCR reads in MiXCR, one entry per CDR3 protein. The repertoire holds hundreds of thousands of distinct CDR3 sequences, with over 35% as singletons. This entry comes from a study of T cells in Graves' hyperthyroidism and ophthalmopathy.

What was sequenced was blood. This chain connects TRBV9 to TRBJ2-6; tentatively, D is TRBD1 or TRBD2 (5 bases each). This sequence was found in a man aged 18 to 30 with Graves' hyperthyroidism. In DNA form, the CDR3 reads TGTGCCAGCAGCTTGGGGGATAGCTCTGGGGCCAACGTCCTGACTTTC. This sequence encodes CASSLGDSSGANVLTF.